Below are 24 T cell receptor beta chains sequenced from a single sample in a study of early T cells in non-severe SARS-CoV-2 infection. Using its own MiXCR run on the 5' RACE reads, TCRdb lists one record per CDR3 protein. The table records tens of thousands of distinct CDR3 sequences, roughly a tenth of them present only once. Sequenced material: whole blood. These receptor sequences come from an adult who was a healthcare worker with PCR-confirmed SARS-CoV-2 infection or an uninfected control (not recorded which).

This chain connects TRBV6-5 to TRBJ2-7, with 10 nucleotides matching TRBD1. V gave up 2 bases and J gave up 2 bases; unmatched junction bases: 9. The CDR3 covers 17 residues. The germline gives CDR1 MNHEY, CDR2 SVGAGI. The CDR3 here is CASSYQNPGQGPYEQYF. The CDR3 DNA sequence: TGTGCCAGCAGTTACCAGAACCCGGGACAGGGGCCCTACGAGCAGTACTTC.

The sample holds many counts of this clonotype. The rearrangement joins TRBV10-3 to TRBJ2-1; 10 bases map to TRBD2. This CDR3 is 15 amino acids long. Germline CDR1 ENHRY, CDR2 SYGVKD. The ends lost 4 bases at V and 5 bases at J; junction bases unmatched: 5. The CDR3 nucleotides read TGTGCCATCAGTGGGGCGCTAGCGGGAGACAATGAGCAGTTCTTC. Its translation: CAISGALAGDNEQFF.

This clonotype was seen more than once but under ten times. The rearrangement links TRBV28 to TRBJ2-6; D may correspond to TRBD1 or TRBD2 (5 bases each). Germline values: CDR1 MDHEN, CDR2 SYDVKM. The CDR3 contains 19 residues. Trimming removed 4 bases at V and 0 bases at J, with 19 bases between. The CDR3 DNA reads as TGTGCCAGCAGTTCAGTCCGGGGCCCACTTAGCTCTGGGGCCAACGTCCTGACTTTC. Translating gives CASSSVRGPLSSGANVLTF. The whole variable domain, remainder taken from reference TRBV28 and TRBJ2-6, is DVKVTQSSRYLVKRTGEKVFLECVQDMDHENMFWYRQDPGLGLRLIYFSYDVKMKEKGDIPEGYSVSREKKERFSLILESASTNQTSMYLCASSSVRGPLSSGANVLTFGAGSRLTVL.

CDR3 in amino acids: CASSEVALEGWENSGANVLTF. Written as DNA, the CDR3 is TGTGCCAGCAGTGAAGTGGCCCTCGAGGGGTGGGAAAACTCTGGGGCCAACGTCCTGACTTTC. The chain recombines TRBV6-1 with TRBJ2-6, with D perhaps being TRBD1 or TRBD2 (5 bases each). V was trimmed by 1 base and J by 0 bases, leaving 22 bases between them. CDR1 and CDR2 (germline): MNHNS, SASEGT. The CDR3 is made up of 21 amino acids.

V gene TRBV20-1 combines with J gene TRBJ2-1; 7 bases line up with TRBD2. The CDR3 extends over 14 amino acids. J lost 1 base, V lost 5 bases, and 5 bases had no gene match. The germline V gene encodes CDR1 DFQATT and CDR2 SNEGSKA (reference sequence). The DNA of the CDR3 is TGCAGTGCTTTACTTAGCGGGTCCTACAATGAGCAGTTCTTC. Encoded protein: CSALLSGSYNEQFF.

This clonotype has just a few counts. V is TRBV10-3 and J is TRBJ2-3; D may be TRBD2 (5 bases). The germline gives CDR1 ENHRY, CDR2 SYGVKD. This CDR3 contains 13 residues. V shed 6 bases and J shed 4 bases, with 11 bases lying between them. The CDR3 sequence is CAISIGNPDTQYF. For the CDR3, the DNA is TGTGCCATCAGCATCGGGAACCCAGATACGCAGTATTTT.

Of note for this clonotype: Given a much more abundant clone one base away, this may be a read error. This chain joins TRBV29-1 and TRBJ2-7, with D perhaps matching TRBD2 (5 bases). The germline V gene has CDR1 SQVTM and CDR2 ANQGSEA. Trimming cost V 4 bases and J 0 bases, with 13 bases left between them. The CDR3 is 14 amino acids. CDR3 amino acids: CSVVPAEISYEQYF. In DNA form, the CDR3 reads TGCAGCGTTGTACCAGCGGAGATCTCCTACGAGCAGTACTTC.

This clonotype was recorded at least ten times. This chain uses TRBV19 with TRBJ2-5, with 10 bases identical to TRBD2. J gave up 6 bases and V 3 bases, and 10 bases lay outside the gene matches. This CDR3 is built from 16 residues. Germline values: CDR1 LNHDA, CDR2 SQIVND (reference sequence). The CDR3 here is CASSIRASGSSQTQYF. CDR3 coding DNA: TGTGCCAGTAGTATTCGAGCTAGCGGGAGTTCACAGACCCAGTACTTC.

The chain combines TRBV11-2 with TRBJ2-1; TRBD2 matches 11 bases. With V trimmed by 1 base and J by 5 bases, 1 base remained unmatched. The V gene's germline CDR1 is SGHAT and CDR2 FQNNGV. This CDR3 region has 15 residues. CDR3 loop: CASSLVAGGNNEQFF. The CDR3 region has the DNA TGTGCCAGCAGCTTAGTAGCGGGGGGGAACAATGAGCAGTTCTTC. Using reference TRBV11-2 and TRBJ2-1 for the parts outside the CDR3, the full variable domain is EAGVAQSPRYKIIEKRQSVAFWCNPISGHATLYWYQQILGQGPKLLIQFQNNGVVDDSQLPKDRFSAERLKGVDSTLKIQPAKLEDSAVYLCASSLVAGGNNEQFFGPGTRLTVL.

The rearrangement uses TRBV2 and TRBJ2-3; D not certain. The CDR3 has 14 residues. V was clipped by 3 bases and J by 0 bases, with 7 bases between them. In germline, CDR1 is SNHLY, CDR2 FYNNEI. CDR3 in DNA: TGTGCCAGCAGTGAGGGCAGGAGCACAGATACGCAGTATTTT. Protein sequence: CASSEGRSTDTQYF.

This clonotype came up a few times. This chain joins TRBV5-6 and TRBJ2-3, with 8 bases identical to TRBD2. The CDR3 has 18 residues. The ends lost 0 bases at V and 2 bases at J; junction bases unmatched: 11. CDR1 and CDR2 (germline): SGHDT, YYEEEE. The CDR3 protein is CASSLVLAGHDSTDTQYF. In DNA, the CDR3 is TGTGCCAGCAGCTTGGTCCTAGCGGGTCATGACTCCACAGATACGCAGTATTTT.

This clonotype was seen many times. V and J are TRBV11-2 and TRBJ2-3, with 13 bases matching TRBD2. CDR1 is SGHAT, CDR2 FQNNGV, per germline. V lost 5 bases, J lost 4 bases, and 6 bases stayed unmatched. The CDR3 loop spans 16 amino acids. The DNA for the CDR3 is TGTGCCAGCAGCCGTCGGACTAGCGGGAGCGCAGATACGCAGTATTTT. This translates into CASSRRTSGSADTQYF.

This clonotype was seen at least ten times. The CDR3 sequence: CASSLDRGPYEQYF. The CDR3, as DNA: TGTGCCAGCAGCTTAGACAGGGGGCCCTACGAGCAGTACTTC. The chain links TRBV13 to TRBJ2-7, with 9 nucleotides matching TRBD1. The length of the CDR3 is 14 residues. Losses at the gene ends were 1 base for V and 2 bases for J; bases not matched to a gene: 0. Per the germline V gene, CDR1 is PRHDT and CDR2 is FYEKMQ (reference sequence).

Here the CDR3 reads CSASSDRGQGYTF. For the CDR3, the DNA is TGCAGTGCTAGTTCAGACAGGGGGCAAGGCTACACCTTC. The chain employs TRBV20-1 and TRBJ1-2, with 10 bases that match TRBD1. CDR1 and CDR2 from the germline V gene are DFQATT and SNEGSKA (reference sequence). With 3 bases clipped from V and 8 bases from J, the junction kept 6 bases outside the gene matches. There are 13 residues in the CDR3.

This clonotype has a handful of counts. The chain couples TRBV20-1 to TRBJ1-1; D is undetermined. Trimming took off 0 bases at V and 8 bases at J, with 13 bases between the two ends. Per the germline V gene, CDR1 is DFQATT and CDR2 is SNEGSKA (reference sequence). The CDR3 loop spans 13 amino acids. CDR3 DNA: TGCAGTGCTAGAGAACAGATTCAGGCGGAAGCTTTCTTT. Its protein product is CSAREQIQAEAFF.

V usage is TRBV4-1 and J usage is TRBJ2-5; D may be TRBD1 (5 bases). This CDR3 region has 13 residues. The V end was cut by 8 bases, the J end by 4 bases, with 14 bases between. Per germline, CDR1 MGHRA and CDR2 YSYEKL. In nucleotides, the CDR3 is TGCGCCAGCGGGATAGCCCAGGGAGAGACCCAGTACTTC. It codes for CASGIAQGETQYF.

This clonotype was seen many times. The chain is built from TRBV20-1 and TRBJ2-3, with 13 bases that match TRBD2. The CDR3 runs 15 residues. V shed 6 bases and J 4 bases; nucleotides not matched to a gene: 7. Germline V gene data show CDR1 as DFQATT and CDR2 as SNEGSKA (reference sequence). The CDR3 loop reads CSANRGLAGADTQYF. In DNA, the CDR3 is TGCAGTGCAAATCGCGGACTAGCGGGAGCAGATACGCAGTATTTT.

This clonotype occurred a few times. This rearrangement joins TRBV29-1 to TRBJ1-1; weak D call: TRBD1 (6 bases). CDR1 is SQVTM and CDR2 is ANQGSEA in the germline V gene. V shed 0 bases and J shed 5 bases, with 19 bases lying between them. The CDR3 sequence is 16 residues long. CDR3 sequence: CSVEDLVRGGGTEAFF. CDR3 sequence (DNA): TGCAGCGTTGAAGATCTAGTCAGGGGCGGCGGGACTGAAGCTTTCTTT.

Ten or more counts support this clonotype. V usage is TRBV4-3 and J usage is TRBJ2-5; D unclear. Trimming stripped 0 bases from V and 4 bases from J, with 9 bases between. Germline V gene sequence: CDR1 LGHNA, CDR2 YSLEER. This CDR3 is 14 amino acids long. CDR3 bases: TGCGCCAGCAGCCAAGATAGGGTTAGAGAGACCCAGTACTTC. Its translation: CASSQDRVRETQYF.

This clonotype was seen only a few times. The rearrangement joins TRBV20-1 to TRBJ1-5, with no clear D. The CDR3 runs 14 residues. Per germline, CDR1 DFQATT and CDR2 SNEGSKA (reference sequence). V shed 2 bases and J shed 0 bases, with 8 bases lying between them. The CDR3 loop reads CSARNPGSNQPQHF. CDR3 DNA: TGCAGTGCTAGAAATCCGGGTAGCAATCAGCCCCAGCATTTT.

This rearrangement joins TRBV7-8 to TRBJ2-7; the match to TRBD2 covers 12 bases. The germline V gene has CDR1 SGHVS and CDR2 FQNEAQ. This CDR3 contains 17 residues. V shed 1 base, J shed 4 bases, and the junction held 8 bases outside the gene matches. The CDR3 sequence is CASSLVSSGRAPYEQYF. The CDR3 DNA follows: TGTGCCAGCAGCTTAGTGTCTAGCGGGAGGGCCCCGTACGAGCAGTACTTC.

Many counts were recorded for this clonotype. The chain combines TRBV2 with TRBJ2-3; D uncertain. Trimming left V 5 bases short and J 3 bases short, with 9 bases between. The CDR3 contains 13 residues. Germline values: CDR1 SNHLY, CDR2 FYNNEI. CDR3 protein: CASSPDQTDTQYF. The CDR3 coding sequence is TGTGCCAGCAGTCCCGACCAAACAGATACGCAGTATTTT.

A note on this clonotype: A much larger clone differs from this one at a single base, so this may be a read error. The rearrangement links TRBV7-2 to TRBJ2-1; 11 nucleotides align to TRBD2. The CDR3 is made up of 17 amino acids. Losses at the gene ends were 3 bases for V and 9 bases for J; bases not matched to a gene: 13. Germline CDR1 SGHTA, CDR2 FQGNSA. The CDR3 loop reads CASSLPIAGGPLSEQFF. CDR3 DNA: TGTGCCAGCAGCTTGCCAATAGCGGGAGGGCCCTTAAGTGAGCAGTTCTTC.

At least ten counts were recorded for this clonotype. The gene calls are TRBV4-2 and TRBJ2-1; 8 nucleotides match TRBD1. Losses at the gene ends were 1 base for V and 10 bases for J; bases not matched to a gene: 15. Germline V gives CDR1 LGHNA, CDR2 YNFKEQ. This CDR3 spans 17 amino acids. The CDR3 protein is CASSQVVGQGLGEEQFF. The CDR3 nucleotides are TGTGCCAGCAGCCAAGTGGTTGGACAGGGATTGGGGGAGGAGCAGTTCTTC.